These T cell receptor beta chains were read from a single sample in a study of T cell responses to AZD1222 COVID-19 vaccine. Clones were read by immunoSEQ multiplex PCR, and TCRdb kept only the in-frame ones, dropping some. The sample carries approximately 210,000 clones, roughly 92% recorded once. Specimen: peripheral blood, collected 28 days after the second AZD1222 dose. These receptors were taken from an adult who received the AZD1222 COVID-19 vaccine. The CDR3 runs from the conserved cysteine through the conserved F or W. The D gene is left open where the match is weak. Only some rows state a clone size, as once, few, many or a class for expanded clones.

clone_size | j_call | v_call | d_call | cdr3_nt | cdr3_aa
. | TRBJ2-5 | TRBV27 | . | TGTGCCAGCAGCGGGAGTCTTCCGCAAGAGACCCAGTACTTC | CASSGSLPQETQYF
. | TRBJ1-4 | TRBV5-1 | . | TGCGCCAGCAGCTTCGGACAGATTAATGAAAAACTGTTTTTT | CASSFGQINEKLFF
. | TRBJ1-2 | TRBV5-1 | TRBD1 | TGCGCCAGCAGCTTGGCTGGACAGGATAACTATGGCTACACCTTC | CASSLAGQDNYGYTF
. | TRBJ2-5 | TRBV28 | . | TGTGCCAGCAGTATTGGCCGGAGACAGGGTTCCGGGGGGGAGACCCAGTACTTC | CASSIGRRQGSGGETQYF
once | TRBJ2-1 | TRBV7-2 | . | TGTGCCAGCAGCCAAGGGGTAGACTACAATGAGCAGTTCTTC | CASSQGVDYNEQFF
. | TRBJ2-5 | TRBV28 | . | TGTGCCAGCAGTTCAGGAGGGGCAGAGACCCAGTACTTC | CASSSGGAETQYF
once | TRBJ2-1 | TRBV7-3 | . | TGTGCCAGCAGCTCAAAGGGCAATACGGGCAATGAGCAGTTCTTC | CASSSKGNTGNEQFF
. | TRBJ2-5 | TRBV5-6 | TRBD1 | TGTGCCAGCAGCTTCTCCCCTACTGACAGGGCCCGGGAGACCCAGTACTTC | CASSFSPTDRARETQYF
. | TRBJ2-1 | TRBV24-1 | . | TGTGCCACCAGTGATTCCCCCTCGGGGGAGCAGTTCTTC | CATSDSPSGEQFF
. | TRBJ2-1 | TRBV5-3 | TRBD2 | TGTGCCAGAAGCCCCTTGACGCGGGAGTTGATCAAGGAGCAGTTCTTC | CARSPLTRELIKEQFF
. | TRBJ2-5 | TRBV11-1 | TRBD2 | TGTGCCAGCAGCCGTCGACTAGCGGTTGAGCAAGAGACCCAGTACTTC | CASSRRLAVEQETQYF
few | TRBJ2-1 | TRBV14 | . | TGTGCCAGCAGCCAAGTGTGGCAGGGGCACGAGCAGTTCTTC | CASSQVWQGHEQFF
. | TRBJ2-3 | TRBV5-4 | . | TGTGCCAGCAGCAGGGAACGGGAGAAGACAGATACGCAGTATTTT | CASSREREKTDTQYF
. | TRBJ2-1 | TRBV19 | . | TGTGCCAGTAGTATACCCAGCAGTCCGTACAATGAGCAGTTCTTC | CASSIPSSPYNEQFF
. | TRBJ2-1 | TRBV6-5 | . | TGTGCCAGCAGTAACCACGAAAACAATGAGCAGTTCTTC | CASSNHENNEQFF
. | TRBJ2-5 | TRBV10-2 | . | TGCGCCAGCGGGGGACCCCCGGCGGAGACCCAGTACTTC | CASGGPPAETQYF
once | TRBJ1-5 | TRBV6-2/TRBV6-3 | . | TGTGCCAGCAGTTACGGGGGCGGTCAGCCCCAGCATTTT | CASSYGGGQPQHF
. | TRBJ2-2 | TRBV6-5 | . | TGTGCCAGCAGCCCGAATAGCTTTCGGGAGCTGTTTTTT | CASSPNSFRELFF
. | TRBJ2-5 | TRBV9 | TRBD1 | TGTGCCAGCAGCACCCCCCGGGACAGGAGCCACCAAGAGACCCAGTACTTC | CASSTPRDRSHQETQYF
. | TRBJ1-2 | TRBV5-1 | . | TGCGCCAGCGGTACGGGCGGAGCCTATGGCTACACCTTC | CASGTGGAYGYTF
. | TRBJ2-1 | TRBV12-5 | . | TGTGCTAGTGGTTTGAATGAGCAGTTCTTC | CASGLNEQFF
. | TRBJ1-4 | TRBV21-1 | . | TGTGCCAGCAACTCTAGTGGGTGGAAAGAAAAACTGTTTTTT | CASNSSGWKEKLFF
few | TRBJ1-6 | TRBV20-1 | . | TGCAGTGCTAGTAGCCGACGGACAGAAAATTCACCCCTCCACTTT | CSASSRRTENSPLHF
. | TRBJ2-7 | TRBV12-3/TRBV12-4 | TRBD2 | TGTGCCAGCAGTCTAGCGGGAGGGTACGAGCAGTACTTC | CASSLAGGYEQYF
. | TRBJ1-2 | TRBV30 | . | TGTGCCTGGAGTGTAGGCGTCTATGGCTACACCTTC | CAWSVGVYGYTF
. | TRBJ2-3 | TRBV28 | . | TGTGCCAGCAGTTCATTCGAGCCAACAGGGATGAACACAGATACGCAGTATTTT | CASSSFEPTGMNTDTQYF
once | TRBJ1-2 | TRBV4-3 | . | TGCGCCAGCAGCCAAGAGACAGCTCCTAACTATGGCTACACCTTC | CASSQETAPNYGYTF
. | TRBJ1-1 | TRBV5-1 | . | TGCGCCAGCAGCTTACAGGGAAGGGAAACTGAAGCTTTCTTT | CASSLQGRETEAFF
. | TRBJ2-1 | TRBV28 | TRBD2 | TGTGCCAGCAGTCCACGGGGGACTAGCGGGACTGGTGAGCAGTTCTTC | CASSPRGTSGTGEQFF
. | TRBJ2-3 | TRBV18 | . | TGTGCCAGCTCACCAGGGGGTACGCAGTATTTT | CASSPGGTQYF
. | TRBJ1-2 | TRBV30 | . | TGTGCCTGGGAACGGGACACCCCTGCGGGCTACACCTTC | CAWERDTPAGYTF
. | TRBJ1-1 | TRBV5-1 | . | TGCGCCAGCAGCGCCAAGGGGGACGGATTGAACACTGAAGCTTTCTTT | CASSAKGDGLNTEAFF
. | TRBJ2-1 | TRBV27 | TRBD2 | TGTGCCAGTAGGGAGACTAGCGGGACCTACAATGAGCAGTTCTTC | CASRETSGTYNEQFF
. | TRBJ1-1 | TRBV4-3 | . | TGCGCCAGCAGCCAAGCCCCCCCGACAGGATGGGACACTGAAGCTTTCTTT | CASSQAPPTGWDTEAFF
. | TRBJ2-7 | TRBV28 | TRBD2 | TGTGCCAGCAGTACCCGAATGGCTAGCGGGAGGGATCTGTACGAGCAGTACTTC | CASSTRMASGRDLYEQYF
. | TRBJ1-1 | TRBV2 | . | TGTGCCAGCGGGGGGCGGTTTGACACTGAAGCTTTCTTT | CASGGRFDTEAFF
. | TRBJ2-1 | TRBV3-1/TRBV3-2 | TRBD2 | TGTGCCAGCAGCCAAGATGCTAGCGGGAGATTGCAGTTCTTC | CASSQDASGRLQFF
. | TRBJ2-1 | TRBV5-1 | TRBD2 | TGCGCCAGCAGCTTCGGTCGGGAGGGTTACAATGAGCAGTTCTTC | CASSFGREGYNEQFF
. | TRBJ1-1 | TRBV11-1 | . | TGTGCCAGCAGCTTATTTTCCACGAACACTGAAGCTTTCTTT | CASSLFSTNTEAFF
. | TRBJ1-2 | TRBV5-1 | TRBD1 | TGCGCCAGCAGCTCGACAGGGAGTGAAGGCTACACCTTC | CASSSTGSEGYTF
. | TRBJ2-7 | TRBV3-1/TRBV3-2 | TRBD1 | TGTGCCAGCAGCCAACTCGGACAGGGCAGTCTCGAGCAGTACTTC | CASSQLGQGSLEQYF
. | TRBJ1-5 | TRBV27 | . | TGTGCCAGCAGTTTACAGGGTTCCGGTCAGCCCCAGCATTTT | CASSLQGSGQPQHF
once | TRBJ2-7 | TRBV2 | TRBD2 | TGTGCCAGCAGTGAAACGGGGACTAGCGGAGGCTCCTACGAGCAGTACTTC | CASSETGTSGGSYEQYF
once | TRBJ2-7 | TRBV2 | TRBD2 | TGTGCCAGCACCTTAGCGGGGAGCTCCTACGAGCAGTACTTC | CASTLAGSSYEQYF
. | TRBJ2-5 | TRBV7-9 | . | TGTGCCAGCAGCTCTTTCAGCTTGGGGGAGACCCAGTACTTC | CASSSFSLGETQYF
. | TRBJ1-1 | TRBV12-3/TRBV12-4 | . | TGTGCCAGCAGTTCACAGGGCACTGAAGCTTTCTTT | CASSSQGTEAFF
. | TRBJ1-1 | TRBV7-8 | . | TGTGCCAGCAGCTTAAGATTTTTGACAGAACCAGAGGCTGAAGCTTTCTTT | CASSLRFLTEPEAEAFF
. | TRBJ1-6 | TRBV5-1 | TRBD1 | TGCGCCAGCAGCCTAGACAGGGTGCGATCACCCCTCCACTTT | CASSLDRVRSPLHF
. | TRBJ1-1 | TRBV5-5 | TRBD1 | TGTGCCAGCAGCTATGGACAGGCTGAAGCTTTCTTT | CASSYGQAEAFF
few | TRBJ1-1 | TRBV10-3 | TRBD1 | TGTGCCATCGGCCGGGACAGCTCCACTGAAGCTTTCTTT | CAIGRDSSTEAFF
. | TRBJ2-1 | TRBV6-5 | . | TGTGCCAGCAGTCAACTAGCTGGGAGCTTCGATGAGCAGTTCTTC | CASSQLAGSFDEQFF
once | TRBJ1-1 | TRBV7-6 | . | TGTGCCAGCAGATCCGACAGGAACACTGAAGCTTTCTTT | CASRSDRNTEAFF
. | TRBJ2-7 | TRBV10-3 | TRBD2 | TGTGCCATCACGGCACTAGCGGGACCATCCTACGAGCAGTACTTC | CAITALAGPSYEQYF
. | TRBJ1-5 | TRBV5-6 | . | TGTGCCAGCAGCTTTGGTGGATTCAATCAGCCCCAGCATTTT | CASSFGGFNQPQHF
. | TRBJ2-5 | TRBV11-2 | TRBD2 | TGTGCCAGCAGCCCCGGGACTAGCGGGAGGGCCCTCGGAGAGACCCAGTACTTC | CASSPGTSGRALGETQYF
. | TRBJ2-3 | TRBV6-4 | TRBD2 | TGTGCCAGCAGTGACTCGCGGGCGGGAGGCCCGGATACGCAGTATTTT | CASSDSRAGGPDTQYF
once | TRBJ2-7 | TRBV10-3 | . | TGTGCCATCAAGGGCAGTTACGAGCAGTACTTC | CAIKGSYEQYF